The 15 T cell receptor beta chains below all came from one sample that was sequenced in a study of early T cells in non-severe SARS-CoV-2 infection. A single record per CDR3 protein comes from TCRdb applying MiXCR to the 5' RACE reads. The sample consists of tens of thousands of distinct CDR3 sequences, around 12% of them appearing once. Sequenced sample: whole blood. The source is an adult who was a healthcare worker with PCR-confirmed SARS-CoV-2 infection or an uninfected control (not recorded which).

In this sample, this clonotype turned up many times. The CDR3 DNA reads TGTGCCATCCGGAGGGACACTGAAGCTTTCTTT. Amino acid sequence: CAIRRDTEAFF. V usage is TRBV10-3 and J usage is TRBJ1-1; D unresolved. Trimming took off 8 bases at V and 3 bases at J, with 7 bases between the two ends. The CDR3 has 11 amino acids. In germline, CDR1 is ENHRY, CDR2 SYGVKD.

This clonotype appeared a single time. This sequence may be a read error, since a much larger clone differs from it by one base. The rearrangement links TRBV9 to TRBJ2-3, with 7 bases lining up with TRBD2. The germline gives CDR1 SGDLS, CDR2 YYNGEE. The CDR3 is 17 residues long. The V and J ends lost 0 bases and 4 bases, in that order; junction bases with no gene match: 11. CDR3 sequence (DNA): TGTGCCAGCAGCGTAGGTCTGGTGGGGGGGAGCGCAGATACGCAGTATTTT. This gives the protein CASSVGLVGGSADTQYF.

The chain uses TRBV28 and TRBJ1-5; D is uncertain. The V gene's germline CDR1 is MDHEN and CDR2 SYDVKM. V lost 4 bases, J lost 3 bases, and 10 bases lay in between. The CDR3 has 14 amino acids. The CDR3 is CASSSPPHNQPQHF. CDR3 nucleotides: TGTGCCAGCAGTTCCCCCCCCCACAATCAGCCCCAGCATTTT.

Remarks on this clonotype: Given a much more abundant clone one base away, this may be a read error. The V call is TRBV5-5, the J call TRBJ2-7; D perhaps matches TRBD2 (6 bases). Trimming took off 4 bases at V and 5 bases at J, with 19 bases between the two ends. The V gene's germline CDR1 is SGHKS and CDR2 YYEKEE (reference sequence). The CDR3 has 15 residues. This chain's CDR3 is CASSLTGDSVHEQYF. In nucleotides, the CDR3 is TGTGCCAGCAGCCTGACCGGGGACTCCGTCCACGAGCAGTACTTC.

This clonotype was counted only a few times. The chain carries TRBV20-1 and TRBJ1-2; TRBD1 matches at 8 bases. This CDR3 has 14 amino acids. V dropped 3 bases and J dropped 3; count of bases not matched to a gene: 6. Germline values: CDR1 DFQATT, CDR2 SNEGSKA (reference sequence). The CDR3 DNA reads TGCAGTGCTAGTCCTACAGGGGGGGACTATGGCTACACCTTC. Translated: CSASPTGGDYGYTF.

This clonotype was seen only a few times. The V gene is TRBV5-5, the J gene TRBJ2-5, with D possibly being TRBD2 (6 bases). Germline CDR1 reads SGHKS; CDR2 reads YYEKEE (reference sequence). The CDR3 extends over 16 amino acids. Trimming cost V 0 bases and J 2 bases, with 14 bases left between them. CDR3 region: CASSLVGRGRQETQYF. DNA of the CDR3: TGTGCCAGCAGCTTGGTCGGGAGAGGTCGACAAGAGACCCAGTACTTC. The whole variable domain, filled in from reference TRBV5-5 and TRBJ2-5, reads DAGVTQSPTHLIKTRGQQVTLRCSPISGHKSVSWYQQVLGQGPQFIFQYYEKEERGRGNFPDRFSARQFPNYSSELNVNALLLGDSALYLCASSLVGRGRQETQYFGPGTRLLVL.

J is TRBJ2-3 and V is TRBV20-1, with TRBD1 as a possible D gene (6 bases). Germline CDR1 reads DFQATT; CDR2 reads SNEGSKA (reference sequence). The CDR3 loop spans 17 amino acids. V lost 1 base and J 3 bases, leaving 20 bases between the germline ends. In nucleotides, the CDR3 is TGCAGTGCTAGAGGAGCGGCGACAGGCGTTTTTACAGATACGCAGTATTTT. Protein product: CSARGAATGVFTDTQYF.

V is TRBV29-1 and J is TRBJ1-4, with D hard to call. Germline CDR1 SQVTM, CDR2 ANQGSEA. CDR3 length equals 13 residues. The V end was cut by 7 bases, the J end by 5 bases, with 14 bases between. The CDR3 here is CSAGRTGNEKLFF. For the CDR3, the DNA is TGCAGCGCCGGTCGTACGGGAAATGAAAAACTGTTTTTT.

The V and J genes are TRBV19 and TRBJ1-5, with D perhaps matching TRBD1 (5 bases). Germline CDR1 is LNHDA and CDR2 is SQIVND (reference sequence). V lost 3 bases and J 1 base, leaving 10 bases between the germline ends. This CDR3 spans 15 amino acids. As DNA, the CDR3 is TGTGCCAGTAGTATTTGGGGGACGAGCAATCAGCCCCAGCATTTT. This gives the protein CASSIWGTSNQPQHF.

Ten or more counts support this clonotype. V usage is TRBV30 and J usage is TRBJ2-7; 7 bases fit TRBD2. J lost 6 bases, V lost 0 bases, and 5 bases had no gene match. Germline values: CDR1 GTSNPN, CDR2 SVGIG (reference sequence). The CDR3 runs 13 residues. CDR3 region: CAWSVFSGGEQYF. The CDR3 DNA is TGTGCCTGGAGTGTATTTTCGGGAGGCGAGCAGTACTTC. Full variable domain (rest looked up from reference TRBV30 and TRBJ2-7): SQTIHQWPATLVQPVGSPLSLECTVEGTSNPNLYWYRQAAGRGLQLLFYSVGIGQISSEVPQNLSASRPQDRQFILSSKKLLLSDSGFYLCAWSVFSGGEQYFGPGTRLTVT.

The chain carries TRBV5-1 and TRBJ2-4; 10 nucleotides agree with TRBD2. Germline values: CDR1 SGHRS, CDR2 YFSETQ. The CDR3 sequence is 16 residues long. The junction had 8 bases not matched to a gene; V was cut back by 2 bases and J by 6 bases. The CDR3 loop is CASSFGTSDGLNIQYF. CDR3 sequence (DNA): TGCGCCAGCAGCTTCGGGACTAGCGACGGTCTAAACATTCAGTACTTC.

The rearrangement links TRBV2 to TRBJ2-3; either TRBD1 or TRBD2 may supply D (5 bases each). V was pared by 6 bases and J by 6 bases, with 10 bases between. This CDR3 region has 12 residues. From germline, CDR1 is SNHLY and CDR2 FYNNEI. The CDR3 DNA reads as TGTGCCAGCAGGCCCGGGACGGATACGCAGTATTTT. This sequence encodes CASRPGTDTQYF.

This clonotype has at least ten counts. The rearrangement uses TRBV20-1 and TRBJ1-1, with D maybe TRBD1 (5 bases). Germline CDR1 and CDR2: DFQATT and SNEGSKA (reference sequence). Trimming left V 4 bases short and J 4 bases short, with 13 bases between. The CDR3 spans 13 residues. The DNA for the CDR3 is TGCAGTGCTACCCCTCAGGGTGGCACTGAAGCTTTCTTT. Its translation is CSATPQGGTEAFF.

On this clonotype itself: The junction departs from germline at one end; a sequencing error may be responsible. This CDR3 reads CASSSVSGRAVF. The CDR3 DNA reads as TGTGCCAGCAGCTCAGTTAGCGGGAGGGCCGTCTTC. The chain combines TRBV7-6 with TRBJ2-7; 11 bases line up with TRBD2. This CDR3 has 12 residues. Germline V CDR1 and CDR2: SGHVS, FNYEAQ.

This chain's CDR3 is CASRAGGSNNEQYF. In DNA form, the CDR3 reads TGTGCCTCAAGAGCGGGAGGGAGTAACAATGAGCAGTACTTC. V and J are TRBV7-6 and TRBJ2-1; 10 nucleotides align to TRBD2. TRBJ2-7 matches the DNA end more closely, so the J call is doubtful. CDR1 and CDR2 from the germline V gene are SGHVS and FNYEAQ. CDR3 length equals 14 residues.